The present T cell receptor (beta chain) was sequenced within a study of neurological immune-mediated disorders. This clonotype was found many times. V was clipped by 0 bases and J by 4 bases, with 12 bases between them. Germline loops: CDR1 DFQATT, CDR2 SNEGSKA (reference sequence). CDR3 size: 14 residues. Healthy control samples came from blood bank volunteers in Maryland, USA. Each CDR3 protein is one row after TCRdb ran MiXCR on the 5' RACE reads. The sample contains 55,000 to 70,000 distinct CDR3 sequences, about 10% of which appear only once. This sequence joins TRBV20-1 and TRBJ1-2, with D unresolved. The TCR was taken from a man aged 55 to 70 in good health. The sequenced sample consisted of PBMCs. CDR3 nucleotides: TGCAGTGCTAGAGATCCCCGGGATCCCTATGGCTACACCTTC. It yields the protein CSARDPRDPYGYTF.